Below, 28 T cell receptor beta chains from the same sample are listed, as sequenced in a study of blood T cell repertoires in COVID-19 (TCRdb year 2020). The method was the immunoSEQ multiplex PCR assay. Sourced from immuneACCESS, this table was stored by TCRdb with only in-frame sequences that have V and J called. A share of the clones is absent; for the studies checked, an unresolved V gene accounts for under half, and the remainder has no known explanation. The sample table shows about 280,000 clones, and around 91% are seen once. Of the sample, approximately 1.5% is held by the ten largest clones. The material sequenced was PBMCs or T cells enriched from blood (not recorded which). The receptors were sampled from a woman aged 18-29 years with acute COVID-19.

The chain carries TRBV30 and TRBJ2-7, with D possibly matching TRBD2 (6 bases). Germline V gene lookup returns CDR1 GTSNPN and CDR2 SVGIG (reference sequence). There are 13 residues in the CDR3. V lost 0 bases and J lost 5, with 11 bases in between. CDR3 loop: CAWSVLLADEQYF. For the CDR3, the DNA is TGTGCCTGGAGTGTCTTACTAGCCGACGAGCAGTACTTC.

The gene calls are TRBV6-5 and TRBJ2-3; weak D call: TRBD2 (5 bases). The ends were cut back, 4 bases at V and 4 bases at J, with 18 bases in the middle. Germline V gene data show CDR1 as MNHEY and CDR2 as SVGAGI. The CDR3 consists of 16 residues. CDR3 sequence: CASSSGRIQRADTQYF. DNA of the CDR3: TGTGCCAGCAGTTCGGGCCGTATCCAGAGGGCAGATACGCAGTATTTT.

The rearrangement links TRBV9 to TRBJ1-4; 10 positions agree with TRBD1. This CDR3 has 15 amino acids. Looked up from germline, CDR1 is SGDLS and CDR2 is YYNGEE. The V gene end was trimmed by 4 bases and the J gene end by 8 bases; junction bases not matched to a gene: 8. In DNA form, the CDR3 reads TGTGCCAGCAGCAGACGACAGGGGGCAAACGAAAAACTGTTTTTT. This gives the protein CASSRRQGANEKLFF.

The V call is TRBV27, the J call TRBJ2-7; maybe TRBD2 (6 bases). The CDR3 totals 14 residues. Germline assignment: CDR1 MNHEY and CDR2 SMNVEV (reference sequence). Trimming shortened V by 4 bases and J by 3 bases, and 13 bases separated the two germline ends. CDR3 bases: TGTGCCAGCAGTTCGTCCGGGGGTCTCTACGAGCAGTACTTC. Protein product: CASSSSGGLYEQYF.

The genes are TRBV4-2 and TRBJ2-5; a weak D match, TRBD2 (6 bases). The germline V and J ends were trimmed by 0 bases and 4 bases, with 12 bases remaining between them. Germline V gene sequence: CDR1 LGHNA, CDR2 YNFKEQ. The CDR3 is made up of 15 amino acids. CDR3: CASSQDLGGRETQYF. The CDR3 DNA reads TGTGCCAGCAGCCAAGATCTGGGGGGTCGAGAGACCCAGTACTTC.

The chain recombines TRBV19 with TRBJ1-2, with 10 bases aligning to TRBD1. The CDR3 runs to 15 residues. CDR1 and CDR2 from the germline V gene are LNHDA and SQIVND (reference sequence). Unmatched junction bases numbered 8, after V lost 3 bases and J lost 7 bases. In DNA form, the CDR3 reads TGTGCCAGTAGTATTCCGGGACAGGGGATTACTGGCTACACCTTC. Translated, it gives CASSIPGQGITGYTF.

This clone was recorded once. The J gene is TRBJ2-7, the V gene TRBV27, with a weak D call TRBD1 (5 bases). V gave up 7 bases and J gave up 3 bases, with 7 bases separating them. Germline loops: CDR1 MNHEY, CDR2 SMNVEV (reference sequence). The CDR3 is 11 residues long. DNA for the CDR3: TGTGCCAGCAATGACAGCTACGAGCAGTACTTC. Translation: CASNDSYEQYF.

J is TRBJ2-7 and V is TRBV6-5; TRBD1 matches at 11 bases. CDR3 length equals 15 residues. With 9 bases clipped from V and 5 bases from J, the junction kept 12 bases outside the gene matches. Germline-derived CDR1 and CDR2 are MNHEY and SVGAGI. The CDR3 here is CASTESGQGAHEQYF. The DNA of the CDR3 is TGTGCCAGTACAGAATCCGGACAGGGGGCTCACGAGCAGTACTTC.

This sequence joins TRBV11-2 and TRBJ1-3, with TRBD1 matching over 8 bases. Trimming removed 2 bases from V and 4 bases from J; junction bases left unmatched: 7. The CDR3 runs 16 residues. Germline lookup yields CDR1 SGHAT and CDR2 FQNNGV. The CDR3 DNA reads TGTGCCAGCAGCTTAAGTCAGGGGGCGCGGGGAAACACCATATATTTT. Encoded protein: CASSLSQGARGNTIYF. Full variable domain (rest looked up from reference TRBV11-2 and TRBJ1-3): EAGVAQSPRYKIIEKRQSVAFWCNPISGHATLYWYQQILGQGPKLLIQFQNNGVVDDSQLPKDRFSAERLKGVDSTLKIQPAKLEDSAVYLCASSLSQGARGNTIYFGEGSWLTVV.

The chain is built from TRBV30 and TRBJ1-3; 7 nucleotides line up with TRBD1. Unmatched junction bases numbered 1, after V lost 5 bases and J lost 3 bases. The CDR3 has 12 residues. Germline V gene lookup returns CDR1 GTSNPN and CDR2 SVGIG (reference sequence). Here the CDR3 reads CAWDRDGNTIYF. The CDR3, as DNA: TGTGCCTGGGACAGGGATGGAAACACCATATATTTT. The full variable domain, with the rest looked up from reference TRBV30 and TRBJ1-3, is SQTIHQWPATLVQPVGSPLSLECTVEGTSNPNLYWYRQAAGRGLQLLFYSVGIGQISSEVPQNLSASRPQDRQFILSSKKLLLSDSGFYLCAWDRDGNTIYFGEGSWLTVV.

The V gene is TRBV30, the J gene TRBJ2-7; possible D gene TRBD1, 6 bases. The germline V and J ends were trimmed by 0 bases and 3 bases, with 12 bases remaining between them. Germline loops: CDR1 GTSNPN, CDR2 SVGIG (reference sequence). The CDR3 covers 14 residues. The CDR3 DNA sequence: TGTGCCTGGAGTGTACTCACAGGGATCTACGAGCAGTACTTC. It translates to CAWSVLTGIYEQYF.

This sequence joins TRBV2 and TRBJ2-3, with TRBD2 identical over 11 bases. The V gene end was trimmed by 4 bases and the J gene end by 1 base; junction bases not matched to a gene: 4. The germline CDR1 and CDR2 sequences are SNHLY and FYNNEI. The CDR3 is made up of 16 amino acids. Written as DNA, the CDR3 is TGTGCCAGCAGTGTGTTAGCGGGAGGGGGCACAGATACGCAGTATTTT. Its translation: CASSVLAGGGTDTQYF.

Only one count was recorded for this clone. CDR3 amino acids: CASSYSGGSLEQFF. The CDR3, as DNA: TGTGCCAGCAGTTACTCCGGCGGGAGCCTTGAGCAGTTCTTC. The chain recombines TRBV6-5 with TRBJ2-1; 7 nucleotides agree with TRBD2. The length of the CDR3 is 14 residues. Germline V lookup: CDR1 MNHEY, CDR2 SVGAGI. The J segment lost 9 bases and the V segment lost 0 bases, leaving 5 bases of the junction unmatched.

This clone was counted once. The chain couples TRBV29-1 to TRBJ2-7, with 7 bases that match TRBD2. The CDR3 consists of 13 residues. After removal of 6 bases from V and 3 bases from J, the junction contained 8 bases not matched to a gene. The V gene's germline CDR1 is SQVTM and CDR2 ANQGSEA. CDR3 nucleotides: TGCAGCGTATCGGGGGGTGGGATCTACGAGCAGTACTTC. It yields the protein CSVSGGGIYEQYF.

This chain connects TRBV27 to TRBJ1-5, with D possibly TRBD1 on 5 matching bases. CDR1 and CDR2 (germline): MNHEY, SMNVEV (reference sequence). This CDR3 is built from 16 residues. Between the trimmed V and J ends, which lost 8 bases and 3 bases, there was a span of 20 bases. CDR3 residues: CASLESFQGDNQPQHF. DNA of the CDR3: TGTGCCAGCCTGGAGTCGTTTCAGGGTGACAATCAGCCCCAGCATTTT.

This chain links TRBV4-1 with TRBJ2-7; 7 bases line up with TRBD2. This CDR3 has 18 amino acids. J gave up 2 bases and V 1 base, and 14 bases lay outside the gene matches. The germline V gene has CDR1 MGHRA and CDR2 YSYEKL. In DNA form, the CDR3 reads TGCGCCAGCAGCCAAGGCGACAGCGGGATTGTACAAGCCTACGAGCAGTACTTC. Amino acids: CASSQGDSGIVQAYEQYF.

V usage is TRBV6-5 and J usage is TRBJ1-1, with a possible D match to TRBD1 (5 bases). CDR1 and CDR2 from the germline V gene are MNHEY and SVGAGI. This CDR3 has 12 amino acids. V was clipped by 6 bases and J by 2 bases, with 7 bases between them. CDR3 region: CASRTVNTEAFF. The CDR3, as DNA: TGTGCCAGCAGGACAGTAAACACTGAAGCTTTCTTT.

The chain links TRBV21-1 to TRBJ1-5; the DNA was not used to check the table's D call, TRBD1. TRBV21-1 is shown as a pseudogene. The CDR3 is 13 residues long. The CDR3 DNA reads TGTGCCAGCGTCCCTCACCCAGATCAGCCCCAGCATTTT. Its translation: CASVPHPDQPQHF.

The V gene is TRBV24-1, the J gene TRBJ1-5; TRBD1 matches 8 bases. V lost 7 bases, J lost 2 bases, and 18 bases stayed unmatched. This CDR3 has 19 residues. CDR1 KGHDR and CDR2 SFDVKD come from the germline V gene. For the CDR3, the DNA is TGTGCCACCAGGGGGTCCCGACAGGGGTCCACAGGTGGCAATCAGCCCCAGCATTTT. Translation gives CATRGSRQGSTGGNQPQHF.

This chain joins TRBV21-1 and TRBJ1-5. TRBV21-1 is given as a pseudogene. The CDR3 is 17 residues long. The DNA for the CDR3 is TGTGCCAGCAGCAAACTCTCCCATGGGGGGGCCGATCAGCCCCAGCATTTT. It codes for CASSKLSHGGADQPQHF.

The chain uses TRBV21-1 and TRBJ2-6; the table assigns TRBD2, which was not confirmed against the DNA. TRBV21-1 is noted as a pseudogene. CDR3 length equals 16 residues. The CDR3: CASSKGGPAGANVLTF. The CDR3 DNA follows: TGTGCCAGCAGCAAAGGAGGGCCGGCCGGGGCCAACGTCCTGACTTTC.

This chain links TRBV4-1 with TRBJ2-7, with TRBD2 matching over 9 bases. This CDR3 is 16 amino acids long. J gave up 5 bases and V 2 bases, and 10 bases lay outside the gene matches. Germline CDR1 MGHRA, CDR2 YSYEKL. DNA of the CDR3: TGCGCCAGCAGCCAAACCCCAAAGCGGGAGGATCACGAGCAGTACTTC. Translated, it gives CASSQTPKREDHEQYF.

V is TRBV27 and J is TRBJ2-7; TRBD2 agrees at 7 bases. There are 16 residues in the CDR3. Germline V gives CDR1 MNHEY, CDR2 SMNVEV (reference sequence). V shed 6 bases, J shed 4 bases, and the junction held 15 bases outside the gene matches. CDR3: CASSTLGVGRGYEQYF. The CDR3, as DNA: TGTGCCAGCAGCACCCTGGGGGTAGGGAGGGGTTACGAGCAGTACTTC.

CDR3 sequence reads: CASSQRLAGGWSGELFF. The CDR3 DNA reads as TGCGCCAGCAGCCAACGACTAGCGGGAGGGTGGTCCGGGGAGCTGTTTTTT. V gene TRBV4-1 combines with J gene TRBJ2-2, with 14 bases aligning to TRBD2. The CDR3 is 17 amino acids. Germline V gene data show CDR1 as MGHRA and CDR2 as YSYEKL. The trim removed 2 bases at V and 6 bases at J, leaving 5 bases unmatched.

The gene calls are TRBV19 and TRBJ1-5; no definite D call. CDR3 size: 14 residues. Germline V gives CDR1 LNHDA, CDR2 SQIVND (reference sequence). V was trimmed by 6 bases and J by 9 bases, leaving 18 bases between them. CDR3 protein: CASRRVGGARPQHF. For the CDR3, the DNA is TGTGCCAGTAGGAGGGTTGGCGGTGCTAGGCCCCAGCATTTT.

The chain uses TRBV21-1 and TRBJ2-7; the D call of TRBD1 is as the table states it, not checked on the DNA. TRBV21-1 is annotated as a pseudogene. CDR3 length equals 15 residues. The CDR3 DNA reads TGTGCCAGCAGCAAAGAAAGGCAGGGGGCCGACGAGCAGTACTTC. Its translation: CASSKERQGADEQYF.

The rearrangement links TRBV27 to TRBJ2-6, with D perhaps matching TRBD1 (6 bases). The CDR3 covers 15 residues. V was trimmed by 6 bases and J by 2 bases, leaving 11 bases between them. Germline V gene sequence: CDR1 MNHEY, CDR2 SMNVEV (reference sequence). The chain's CDR3 is CASRPDRTGANVLTF. Here the CDR3 DNA reads TGTGCCAGCAGGCCAGACAGGACTGGGGCCAACGTCCTGACTTTC.

Only a few counts were recorded for this clone. V gene TRBV2 combines with J gene TRBJ2-1, with 8 bases that match TRBD1. Germline loops: CDR1 SNHLY, CDR2 FYNNEI. There are 13 residues in the CDR3. V gave up 6 bases and J gave up 5 bases; unmatched junction bases: 3. CDR3 sequence (DNA): TGTGCCAGCAGGAAGGACAGGGACAATGAGCAGTTCTTC. This translates into CASRKDRDNEQFF.